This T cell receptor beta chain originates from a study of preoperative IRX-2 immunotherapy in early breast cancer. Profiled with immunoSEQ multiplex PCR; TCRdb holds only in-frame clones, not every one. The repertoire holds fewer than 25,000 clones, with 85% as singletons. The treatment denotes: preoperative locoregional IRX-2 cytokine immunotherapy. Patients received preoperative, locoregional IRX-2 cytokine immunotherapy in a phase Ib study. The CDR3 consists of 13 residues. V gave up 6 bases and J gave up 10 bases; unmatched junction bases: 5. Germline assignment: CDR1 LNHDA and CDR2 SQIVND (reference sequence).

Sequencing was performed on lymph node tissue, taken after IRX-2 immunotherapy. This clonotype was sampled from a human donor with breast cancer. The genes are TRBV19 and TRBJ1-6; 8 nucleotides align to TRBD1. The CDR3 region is CASSTGGGSPLHF. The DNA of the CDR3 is TGTGCCAGTAGCACAGGGGGTGGATCACCCCTCCACTTT.